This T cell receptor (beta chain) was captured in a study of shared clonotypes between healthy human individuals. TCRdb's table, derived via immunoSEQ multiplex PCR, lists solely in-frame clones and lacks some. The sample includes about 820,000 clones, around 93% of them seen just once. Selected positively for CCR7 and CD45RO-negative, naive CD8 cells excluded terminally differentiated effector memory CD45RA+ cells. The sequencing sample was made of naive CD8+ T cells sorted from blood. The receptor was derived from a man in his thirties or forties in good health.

The CDR3 protein is CASSTDGDLSEQYF. The CDR3 bases are TGTGCCAGCAGCACGGACGGGGACCTTTCCGAGCAGTACTTC. This chain links TRBV6-5 with TRBJ2-7, with D perhaps assigned TRBD1 or TRBD2 (5 bases each). The CDR3 covers 14 residues. V was trimmed by 6 bases and J by 6 bases, leaving 18 bases between them. The germline V gene encodes CDR1 MNHEY and CDR2 SVGAGI.